The rows below give T cell receptor beta chains drawn from one sample of a study of graft-versus-host responses after intestinal transplantation. No antigen has been assigned to these receptors. Sequenced by immunoSEQ multiplex PCR; TCRdb stores in-frame clones only, minus some. Of around 97,000 clones listed, about nine tenths were seen once; the top ten hold around 5.8%. This sample comprised unstimulated CD8+ T cells sorted from spleen or lymph node cells, obtained before intestinal transplant. These receptors originate from a human donor who received an intestinal transplant. Each CDR3 is given with its conserved first and last residue. The D gene is left open where the match is weak. Clone size appears in some rows only: once, few, many, or a class for an expanded clone.

v_gene	abundance	d_gene	j_gene	CDR3nt	CDR3aa
TRBV15	NA	NA	TRBJ2-5	TGTGCCACCAGCAGAGATCGTGGGAGGTTTGAGACCCAGTACTTC	CATSRDRGRFETQYF
TRBV28	NA	TRBD2	TRBJ2-7	TGTGCCAGCAGTTTTCGGCTAGCGGGACCTATCCCCACCTACGAGCAGTACTTC	CASSFRLAGPIPTYEQYF
TRBV30	NA	TRBD1	TRBJ2-7	TGTGCCTGGAGTGGGACAGGGGGCGGCTACGAGCAGTACTTC	CAWSGTGGGYEQYF
TRBV11-2	NA	TRBD1	TRBJ1-6	TGTGCCAGCAGCGTAACAGGGGAACACTCACCCCTCCACTTT	CASSVTGEHSPLHF
TRBV28	NA	NA	TRBJ2-1	TGTGCCAGCAGTTTGAGGGGAAGCTCCTACAATGAGCAGTTCTTC	CASSLRGSSYNEQFF
TRBV11-2	NA	NA	TRBJ2-2	TGTGCCAGCAGGTCCCGACTAGACACCGGGGAGCTGTTTTTT	CASRSRLDTGELFF
TRBV12-5	NA	NA	TRBJ2-5	TGTGCTAGTGGCCGGGATCTAGGATTAGAGACCCAGTACTTC	CASGRDLGLETQYF
TRBV9	NA	NA	TRBJ2-3	TGTGCCAGCAGCGCAGAAGATCAAGATACGCAGTATTTT	CASSAEDQDTQYF
TRBV5-6	NA	TRBD2	TRBJ2-3	TGTGCCAGCAGCTTGGCCCCTTGGACTAGCGGGATTTACACAGATACGCAGTATTTT	CASSLAPWTSGIYTDTQYF
TRBV25-1	NA	NA	TRBJ2-1	TGTGCCAGCAGTGTTTGGAGTGACAATGAGCAGTTCTTC	CASSVWSDNEQFF
TRBV7-3	NA	NA	TRBJ2-7	TGTGCCAGCAGCTCCGGACAGACCTACGAGCAGTACTTC	CASSSGQTYEQYF
TRBV5-5	NA	NA	TRBJ1-1	TGTGCCAGCAGCTTTAACATCCTATTGAACACTGAAGCTTTCTTT	CASSFNILLNTEAFF
TRBV4-1	NA	NA	TRBJ2-1	TGCGCCAGCAGCCAAGAAGACCGGAGCTCCTACAATGAGCAGTTCTTC	CASSQEDRSSYNEQFF
TRBV11-2	NA	NA	TRBJ1-1	TGTGCCAGCAGCTTAGTTAGAATGGGTGAAGCTTTCTTT	CASSLVRMGEAFF
TRBV27	NA	NA	TRBJ2-5	TGTGCCAGCAGTTTAGCGGGGCCCCAAGAGACCCAGTACTTC	CASSLAGPQETQYF
TRBV7-9	NA	TRBD2	TRBJ2-1	TGTGCCAGCAGCTCAGCCGGGACTAAGAACTACAATGAGCAGTTCTTC	CASSSAGTKNYNEQFF
TRBV6-1	NA	TRBD1	TRBJ1-1	TGTGCCAGCAGTGGACAGGGGATGAACACTGAAGCTTTCTTT	CASSGQGMNTEAFF
TRBV7-2	NA	NA	TRBJ2-7	TGTGCCAGCAGCTTGGGTCAGGGCCTCTACGAGCAGTACTTC	CASSLGQGLYEQYF
TRBV30	NA	TRBD1	TRBJ2-3	TGTGCCTGGAGTGCCGGGACAGGGATCACAGATACGCAGTATTTT	CAWSAGTGITDTQYF
TRBV7-7	NA	NA	TRBJ2-5	TGTGCCAGCAGTCTTCACAGTGCCGAAGAGACCCAGTACTTC	CASSLHSAEETQYF
TRBV6-5	NA	TRBD1	TRBJ2-5	TGTGCCAGCAGCCCATTGACAGGGGGCGTTGAGACCCAGTACTTC	CASSPLTGGVETQYF
TRBV29-1	NA	TRBD1	TRBJ2-1	TGCAGCGTTGACTGTGACAGGGGGGACAATGAGCAGTTCTTC	CSVDCDRGDNEQFF
TRBV9	NA	TRBD1	TRBJ2-2	TGTGCCAGCAGCGCCACCGGGACAGGGAACACCGGGGAGCTGTTTTTT	CASSATGTGNTGELFF
TRBV5-5	NA	NA	TRBJ2-7	TGTGCCAGCAGCTTGTCCCAGGTCAACGAGCAGTACTTC	CASSLSQVNEQYF
TRBV4-1	NA	NA	TRBJ2-2	TGCGCCAGCAGCCAATCCACCGGGGAGCTGTTTTTT	CASSQSTGELFF
TRBV7-9	NA	NA	TRBJ1-5	TGTGCCAGCAGCTCGACAGCAGGACAGCCCCAGCATTTT	CASSSTAGQPQHF
TRBV9	NA	NA	TRBJ2-3	TGTGCCAGCAGCGTAGGAGGGAGTGAGACAGATACGCAGTATTTT	CASSVGGSETDTQYF
TRBV2	NA	NA	TRBJ1-2	TGTGCCAGCAACCCCCACCCCGGGGCTAACTATGGCTACACCTTC	CASNPHPGANYGYTF
TRBV2	NA	TRBD1	TRBJ1-2	TGTGCCAGCAGTGGGGACAGGGACTTTACTATTTACTATGGCTACACCTTC	CASSGDRDFTIYYGYTF
TRBV5-5	NA	NA	TRBJ2-1	TGTGCCAGCAGCTTGGAGACAGGACACAATGAGCAGTTCTTC	CASSLETGHNEQFF
TRBV6-6	NA	NA	TRBJ2-1	TGTGCCAGCAGTTACTCCTTTTACGGCGAGCAGTTCTTC	CASSYSFYGEQFF
TRBV15	NA	NA	TRBJ2-5	TGTGCCACCAGCGAGGACCCCCGGCTACCGTACTTC	CATSEDPRLPYF
TRBV7-9	NA	NA	TRBJ2-7	TGTGCCAGCAGCTTAACCCCGGGTGAGCAGTACTTC	CASSLTPGEQYF
TRBV10-3	NA	NA	TRBJ1-2	TGTGCCATCAGTGAGGGGGGGCATTCTCCGAACTATGGCTACACCTTC	CAISEGGHSPNYGYTF
TRBV7-3	once	TRBD2	TRBJ2-7	TGTGCCAGCAGCCTCCGACTAGCGGGGACCCCATACGAGCAGTACTTC	CASSLRLAGTPYEQYF
TRBV2	NA	NA	TRBJ1-2	TGTGCCAGCAGAGCCCGGGGGGATAACTATGGCTACACCTTC	CASRARGDNYGYTF
TRBV9	NA	NA	TRBJ2-1	TGTGCCAGCAGCGTAGCTGGAAACGAGCAGTTCTTC	CASSVAGNEQFF
TRBV5-6	NA	TRBD2	TRBJ2-7	TGTGCCAGCAGCTTGGCCCCCTGGAGGCTAGCGGGAGTAGACGAGCAGTACTTC	CASSLAPWRLAGVDEQYF
TRBV11-1	NA	NA	TRBJ2-7	TGTGCCAGCAGCCCCCCCGGACAGTTTTACGAGCAGTACTTC	CASSPPGQFYEQYF
TRBV12-5	NA	TRBD2	TRBJ2-3	TGTGCTAGTGGTCCCATGCACTATGGACTAGCGGACGGGGAAGATACGCAGTATTTT	CASGPMHYGLADGEDTQYF
TRBV5-6	few	NA	TRBJ1-2	TGTGCCAGCAGCTTAAGGAGAGTCCCATACAACACCTTC	CASSLRRVPYNTF
TRBV11-2	NA	NA	TRBJ1-1	TGTGCCAGCAGCACGTGGGACCGGACTGAAGCTTTCTTT	CASSTWDRTEAFF
TRBV28	NA	NA	TRBJ1-3	TGTGCCAGCAGTTTGGACAGTTCTGGAAACACCATATATTTT	CASSLDSSGNTIYF
TRBV7-9	NA	NA	TRBJ2-2	TGTGCCAGCAGCTCACCGGGCTACGAGGACGGGGAGCTGTTTTTT	CASSSPGYEDGELFF
TRBV11-2	NA	TRBD1	TRBJ2-7	TGTGCCAGCAGCTTAGGGGGACAGCCCCAAAACTTC	CASSLGGQPQNF